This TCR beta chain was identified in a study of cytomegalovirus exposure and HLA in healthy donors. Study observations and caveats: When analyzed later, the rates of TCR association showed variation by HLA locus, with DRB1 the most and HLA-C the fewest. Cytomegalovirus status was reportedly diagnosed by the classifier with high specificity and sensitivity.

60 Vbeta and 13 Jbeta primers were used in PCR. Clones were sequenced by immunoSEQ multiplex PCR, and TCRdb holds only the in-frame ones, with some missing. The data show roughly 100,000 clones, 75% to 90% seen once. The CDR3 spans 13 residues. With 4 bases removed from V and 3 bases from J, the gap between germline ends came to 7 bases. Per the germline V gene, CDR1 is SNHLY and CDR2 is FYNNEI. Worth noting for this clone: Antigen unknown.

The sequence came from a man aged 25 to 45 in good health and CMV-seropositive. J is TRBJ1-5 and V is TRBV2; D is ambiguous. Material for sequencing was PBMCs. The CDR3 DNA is TGTGCCAGCAGTGCCGGTTTCAATCAGCCCCAGCATTTT. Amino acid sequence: CASSAGFNQPQHF.